The TCR beta chain under discussion was sequenced for a study of control samples from healthy donors and cancer patients. Clones were sequenced by immunoSEQ multiplex PCR, and TCRdb holds only the in-frame ones, with some missing. The table lists about 120,000 clones, over 75% of them singletons. The germline V gene encodes CDR1 SGDLS and CDR2 YYNGEE. This CDR3 is built from 15 residues. V was clipped by 3 bases and J by 0 bases, with 11 bases between them. This rearrangement joins TRBV9 to TRBJ2-3, with a tentative D call TRBD2 (5 bases). The clonotype was recovered from a woman in her fifties or sixties with colorectal cancer. Specimen: PBMCs. The CDR3 coding sequence is TGTGCCAGCAGCGCCGGAGGCGTTAGCACAGATACGCAGTATTTT. This codes for CASSAGGVSTDTQYF.